This entry describes one T cell receptor (beta chain). Its antigen remains unidentified. This CDR3 has 13 residues. CDR1 MNHEY and CDR2 SVGEGT come from the germline V gene. The sample comes from a study of T cells expressing NK-cell markers. About the research overall: All TCR beta repertoires analysed originated from sorted CD3+CD56+NKG2C+, CD3+CD56+NKG2C- and CD3+CD56-NKG2C+ T cells. Overall study findings and caveats: Unclear, still, was the HCMV specificity of the expanded NKG2C+ T cell clones.

The TCR beta cDNA came from 5'RACE template switching with UMIs. Each CDR3 protein gets one entry in TCRdb, which reprocessed the 5' RACE reads and gives no DNA. This sample lists 500,000 to 700,000 distinct CDR3 sequences; its ten largest clones have less than 4.5%. V is TRBV6-2 or TRBV6-3 and J is TRBJ2-1; TCRdb lists TRBD1, though no DNA is available to test this call. The receptor was isolated from a man between 18 and 35 years old in good health. The sequencing sample was made of blood T cells: a sorted CD56 or NKG2C T cell subset, CD4+ or CD8+ T cells, or bulk PBMC T cells (not recorded which). CDR3: CASSYRGTGEQFF.